The 14 T cell receptor beta chains reported below all come from one sample, sequenced in a study of control samples from healthy donors and cancer patients. Generated by immunoSEQ multiplex PCR, the TCRdb table keeps only in-frame clones and is missing some. The profile shows around 49,000 clones, about nine tenths of them singletons. Sequencing was carried out using PBMCs. These receptors originate from a man aged 35 to 55 with colorectal cancer.

The chain uses TRBV30 and TRBJ1-4; no firm D call. In germline, CDR1 is GTSNPN, CDR2 SVGIG (reference sequence). Deletions cut 0 bases from V and 5 bases from J, with 4 bases between. The CDR3 spans 12 residues. The CDR3 protein is CAWSVLNEKLFF. The CDR3, as DNA: TGTGCCTGGAGTGTCCTCAATGAAAAACTGTTTTTT. Full variable domain (rest looked up from reference TRBV30 and TRBJ1-4): SQTIHQWPATLVQPVGSPLSLECTVEGTSNPNLYWYRQAAGRGLQLLFYSVGIGQISSEVPQNLSASRPQDRQFILSSKKLLLSDSGFYLCAWSVLNEKLFFGSGTQLSVL.

The chain links TRBV20-1 to TRBJ2-1, with 8 bases fitting TRBD2. V dropped 5 bases and J dropped 15; count of bases not matched to a gene: 9. The CDR3 length is 11 residues. The germline gives CDR1 DFQATT, CDR2 SNEGSKA (reference sequence). The CDR3 loop is CSASREGRMFF. CDR3 DNA: TGCAGTGCTTCCCGGGAGGGGCGGATGTTCTTC.

V usage is TRBV6-5 and J usage is TRBJ1-2; D is unclear. V was pared by 0 bases and J by 8 bases, with 13 bases between. CDR3 length: 14 amino acids. From germline, CDR1 is MNHEY and CDR2 SVGAGI. The CDR3: CASSYSSTLEGYTF. The CDR3 coding sequence is TGTGCCAGCAGTTACTCTTCAACCCTTGAGGGCTACACCTTC.

This clone was seen a single time. The CDR3 nucleotides are TGTGCCAGCAGCCCCTTAGCGGGATCACACAATGAGCAGTTCTTC. It specifies CASSPLAGSHNEQFF. This chain connects TRBV7-8 to TRBJ2-1; 8 nucleotides agree with TRBD2. Germline assignment: CDR1 SGHVS and CDR2 FQNEAQ. V was pared by 5 bases and J by 5 bases, with 8 bases of the junction left unmatched. This CDR3 contains 15 residues.

The chain joins TRBV6-6 to TRBJ2-7; D not certain. The CDR3 loop spans 11 amino acids. Trimming removed 4 bases from V and 3 bases from J, with 4 bases in between. Germline V CDR1 and CDR2: MNHNY, SVGAGI (reference sequence). CDR3 residues: CASSSRYEQYF. The CDR3 DNA sequence: TGTGCCAGCAGTTCCCGCTACGAGCAGTACTTC.

The J gene is TRBJ1-1, the V gene TRBV11-3, with D possibly being TRBD1 (6 bases). CDR1 is SGHNT and CDR2 is YENEEA in the germline V gene. This CDR3 is 14 amino acids long. Trimming removed 5 bases from V and 5 bases from J, with 15 bases in between. In nucleotides, the CDR3 is TGTGCCAGCAGCCTCTTGGGGACAAATACTGAAGCTTTCTTT. Amino acid sequence: CASSLLGTNTEAFF.

V usage is TRBV27 and J usage is TRBJ1-4; D gene unclear. There are 13 residues in the CDR3. In germline, CDR1 is MNHEY, CDR2 SMNVEV (reference sequence). Deletions cut 8 bases from V and 6 bases from J, with 13 bases between. CDR3: CASGNKGDEKLFF. In DNA, the CDR3 is TGTGCCAGCGGGAACAAGGGAGATGAAAAACTGTTTTTT.

The gene calls are TRBV7-9 and TRBJ2-1; 13 bases agree with TRBD2. The germline gives CDR1 SEHNR, CDR2 FQNEAQ (reference sequence). The junction had 3 bases not matched to a gene; V was cut back by 5 bases and J by 5 bases. This CDR3 region has 15 residues. CDR3: CASSPLAGGNNEQFF. The CDR3 bases are TGTGCCAGCAGCCCACTAGCGGGAGGGAACAATGAGCAGTTCTTC.

V gene TRBV9 combines with J gene TRBJ1-2; tentatively, D is TRBD1 (6 bases). Germline V gives CDR1 SGDLS, CDR2 YYNGEE. V lost 2 bases, J lost 5 bases, and 10 bases lay in between. The length of the CDR3 is 13 residues. DNA of the CDR3: TGTGCCAGCAGCGTGGACAGTAGATATGGCTACACCTTC. Encoded protein: CASSVDSRYGYTF.

A few counts support this clone. This sample also contains other DNA sequences that code for the same CDR3. The chain joins TRBV27 to TRBJ1-6; D is unclear. Trimming took off 2 bases at V and 16 bases at J, with 15 bases between the two ends. CDR1 is MNHEY, CDR2 SMNVEV, per germline (reference sequence). The length of the CDR3 is 13 residues. CDR3 protein: CASSLPDGIQLHF. CDR3 DNA: TGTGCCAGCAGTTTACCCGACGGAATCCAACTCCACTTT.

The gene calls are TRBV29-1 and TRBJ2-7; D unclear. CDR1 is SQVTM and CDR2 is ANQGSEA in the germline V gene. V was trimmed by 7 bases and J by 0 bases, leaving 10 bases between them. The CDR3 loop spans 12 amino acids. The CDR3 coding sequence is TGCAGCGCCGCACAGAGCTCCTACGAGCAGTACTTC. Amino acids: CSAAQSSYEQYF.

The chain recombines TRBV7-9 with TRBJ2-7; D may correspond to TRBD1 or TRBD2 (5 bases each). The CDR3 has 14 amino acids. V was trimmed by 0 bases and J by 1 base, leaving 7 bases between them. In germline, CDR1 is SEHNR, CDR2 FQNEAQ (reference sequence). The CDR3 DNA reads TGTGCCAGCAGCTTAGCGGGACCTTCCTACGAGCAGTACTTC. Translation gives CASSLAGPSYEQYF.

This chain joins TRBV6-5 and TRBJ1-1; D not certain. V lost 9 bases, J lost 5 bases, and 7 bases lay in between. CDR3 length: 10 amino acids. CDR1 is MNHEY, CDR2 SVGAGI, per germline. In DNA form, the CDR3 reads TGTGCCAGTCGATGGACTGAAGCTTTCTTT. Translating gives CASRWTEAFF.

The chain links TRBV5-6 to TRBJ2-6; no clear D gene. The CDR3 spans 15 residues. Between the trimmed V and J ends, which lost 4 bases and 0 bases, there was a span of 8 bases. Per germline, CDR1 SGHDT and CDR2 YYEEEE. CDR3 amino acids: CASSQTVSGANVLTF. The DNA of the CDR3 is TGTGCCAGCAGCCAAACGGTCTCTGGGGCCAACGTCCTGACTTTC.